The 4 T cell receptor beta chains below were found in one sample sequenced in a study of regulatory T cells in long-lasting Graves disease. The time point denotes: persistent/refractory GD, antithyroid drugs over 5 years with positive TRAb. The TCR library used RNA extracted from PBMCs. Through Arm-PCR of CDR3 regions and iRepertoire HTBI primers, TCR beta libraries were built. TCRdb called the multiplex PCR reads again in MiXCR, with one record for every CDR3 protein. The sample holds around 460,000 distinct CDR3 sequences, about 22% seen once. Sequenced material: peripheral blood mononuclear cells (PBMCs), taken when the disease was refractory, from a patient treated with antithyroid drugs. These receptors were taken from a female donor with Graves disease.

The chain combines TRBV2 with TRBJ1-3; D gene uncertain. V was cut by 3 bases and J by 3 bases, with 9 bases left in between. This CDR3 is 14 amino acids long. CDR1 is SNHLY, CDR2 FYNNEI, per germline. The CDR3 nucleotides are TGTGCCAGCAGTGAGAACGGTGGTGGAAACACCATATATTTT. Encoded protein: CASSENGGGNTIYF.

This sequence joins TRBV6-2 or TRBV6-3 and TRBJ2-1; TRBD1 or TRBD2 may be the D gene (5 bases each). The CDR3 totals 15 residues. Germline V lookup: CDR1 MNHEY, CDR2 SVGEGT. The V and J ends lost 5 bases and 7 bases respectively, with 18 bases between them. This chain's CDR3 is CASSARATTGNEQFF. For the CDR3, the DNA is TGTGCCAGCAGTGCCAGGGCGACTACGGGGAATGAGCAGTTCTTC.

The V call is TRBV15, the J call TRBJ2-1; a possible D gene is TRBD2 (6 bases). Germline V gene lookup returns CDR1 LNHNV and CDR2 YYDKDF (reference sequence). Trimming cost V 5 bases and J 0 bases, with 14 bases left between them. The CDR3 is made up of 16 amino acids. The CDR3: CATSLSGLLSYNEQFF. Here the CDR3 DNA reads TGTGCCACCAGCTTGTCGGGACTCCTCTCCTACAATGAGCAGTTCTTC.

In its sample, this clonotype was seen many times. The chain combines TRBV28 with TRBJ2-5, with D possibly TRBD2 on 5 matching bases. Germline CDR1 MDHEN, CDR2 SYDVKM. The germline V and J ends were trimmed by 7 bases and 6 bases, with 9 bases remaining between them. CDR3 size: 11 residues. This CDR3 is CASNRGKTQYF. CDR3 DNA sequence: TGTGCCAGCAACCGGGGAAAGACCCAGTACTTC.